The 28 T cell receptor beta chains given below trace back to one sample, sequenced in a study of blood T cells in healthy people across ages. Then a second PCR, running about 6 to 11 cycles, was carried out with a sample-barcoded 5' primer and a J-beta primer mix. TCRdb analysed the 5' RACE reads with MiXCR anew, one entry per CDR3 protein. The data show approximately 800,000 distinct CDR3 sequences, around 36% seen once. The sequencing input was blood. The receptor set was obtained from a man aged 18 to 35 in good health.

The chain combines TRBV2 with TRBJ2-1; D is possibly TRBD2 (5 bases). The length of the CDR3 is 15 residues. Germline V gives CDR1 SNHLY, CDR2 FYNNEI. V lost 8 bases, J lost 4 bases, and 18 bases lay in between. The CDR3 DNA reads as TGTGCCAGCGGGAGAAACATGGGGAGATACAATGAGCAGTTCTTC. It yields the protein CASGRNMGRYNEQFF.

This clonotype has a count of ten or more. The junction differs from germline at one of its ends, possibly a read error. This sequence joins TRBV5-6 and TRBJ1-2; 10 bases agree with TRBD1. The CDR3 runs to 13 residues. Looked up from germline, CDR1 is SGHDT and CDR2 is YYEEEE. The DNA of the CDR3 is TGCGCCAGCAGCTTGGGACAGGGGATTGGCTACACCTTC. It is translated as CASSLGQGIGYTF. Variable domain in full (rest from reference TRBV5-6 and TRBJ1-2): DAGVTQSPTHLIKTRGQQVTLRCSPKSGHDTVSWYQQALGQGPQFIFQYYEEEERQRGNFPDRFSGHQFPNYSSELNVNALLLGDSALYLCASSLGQGIGYTFGSGTRLTVV.

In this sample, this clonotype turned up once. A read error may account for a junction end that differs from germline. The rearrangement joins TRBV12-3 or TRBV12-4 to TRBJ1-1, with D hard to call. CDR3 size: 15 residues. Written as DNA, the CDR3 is TGTGCCAGCAGCACGAACACGAAGATGAACACGGAAGCTTTCTTT. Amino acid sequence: CASSTNTKMNTEAFF.

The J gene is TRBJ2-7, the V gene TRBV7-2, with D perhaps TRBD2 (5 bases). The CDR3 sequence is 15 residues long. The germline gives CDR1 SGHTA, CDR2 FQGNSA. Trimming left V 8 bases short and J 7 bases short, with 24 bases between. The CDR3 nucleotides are TGTGCCAGCGGACTTGGGGAAAGAACATCCAATGAGCAGTACTTC. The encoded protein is CASGLGERTSNEQYF.

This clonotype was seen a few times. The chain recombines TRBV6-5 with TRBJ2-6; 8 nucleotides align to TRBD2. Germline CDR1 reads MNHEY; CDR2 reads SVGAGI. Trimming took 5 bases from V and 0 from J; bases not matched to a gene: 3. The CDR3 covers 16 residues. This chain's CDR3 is CASSPRGGSGANVLTF. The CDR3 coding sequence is TGTGCCAGCAGTCCCCGGGGGGGCTCTGGGGCCAACGTCCTGACTTTC.

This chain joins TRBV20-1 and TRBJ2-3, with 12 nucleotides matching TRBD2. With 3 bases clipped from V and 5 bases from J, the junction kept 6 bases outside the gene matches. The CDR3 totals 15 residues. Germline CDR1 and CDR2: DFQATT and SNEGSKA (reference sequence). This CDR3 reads CSARLAGGRRDTQYF. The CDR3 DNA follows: TGCAGTGCTAGGCTAGCGGGGGGGCGACGAGATACGCAGTATTTT.

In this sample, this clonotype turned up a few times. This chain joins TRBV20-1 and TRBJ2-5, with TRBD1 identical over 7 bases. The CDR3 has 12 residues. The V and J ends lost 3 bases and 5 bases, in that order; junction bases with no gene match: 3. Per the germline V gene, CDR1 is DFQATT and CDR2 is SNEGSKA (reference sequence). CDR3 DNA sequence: TGCAGTGCTAGCAGGGGGACCGAGACCCAGTACTTC. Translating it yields CSASRGTETQYF.

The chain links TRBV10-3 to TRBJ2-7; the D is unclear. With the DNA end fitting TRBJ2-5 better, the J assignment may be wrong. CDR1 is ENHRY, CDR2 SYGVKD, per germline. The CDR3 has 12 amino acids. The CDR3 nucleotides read TGTGCCATCGGGGATAGTTGGGAGACCCAGTACTTC. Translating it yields CAIGDSWETQYF.

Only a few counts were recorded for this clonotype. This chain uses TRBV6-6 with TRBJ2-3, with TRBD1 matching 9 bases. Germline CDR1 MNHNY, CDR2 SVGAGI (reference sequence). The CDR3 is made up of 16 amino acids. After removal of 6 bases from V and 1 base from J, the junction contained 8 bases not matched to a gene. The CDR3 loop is CASSQNRDRGTDTQYF. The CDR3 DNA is TGTGCCAGCAGCCAAAATCGGGACAGGGGCACAGATACGCAGTATTTT.

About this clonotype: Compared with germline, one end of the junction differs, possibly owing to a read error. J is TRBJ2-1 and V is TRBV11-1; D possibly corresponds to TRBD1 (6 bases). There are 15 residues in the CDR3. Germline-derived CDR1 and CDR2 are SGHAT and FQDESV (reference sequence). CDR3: CASSFSRGSYDEQFF. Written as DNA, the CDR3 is TGTGCCAGCAGCTTCTCCAGGGGCTCCTACGATGAGCAGTTCTTC.

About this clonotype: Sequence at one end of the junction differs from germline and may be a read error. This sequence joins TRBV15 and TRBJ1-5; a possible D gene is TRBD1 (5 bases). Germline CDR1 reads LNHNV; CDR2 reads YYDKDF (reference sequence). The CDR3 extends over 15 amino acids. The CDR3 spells CATSVGRGCNQPQHF. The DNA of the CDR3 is TGTGCCACCAGCGTCGGGAGGGGATGCAACCAGCCCCAGCATTTT.

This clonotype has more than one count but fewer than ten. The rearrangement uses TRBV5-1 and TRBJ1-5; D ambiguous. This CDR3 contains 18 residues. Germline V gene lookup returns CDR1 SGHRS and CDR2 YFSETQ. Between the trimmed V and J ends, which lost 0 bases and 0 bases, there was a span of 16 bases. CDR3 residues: CASSLDPFGPGSNQPQHF. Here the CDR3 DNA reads TGCGCCAGCAGCTTGGATCCGTTCGGTCCCGGTAGCAATCAGCCCCAGCATTTT.

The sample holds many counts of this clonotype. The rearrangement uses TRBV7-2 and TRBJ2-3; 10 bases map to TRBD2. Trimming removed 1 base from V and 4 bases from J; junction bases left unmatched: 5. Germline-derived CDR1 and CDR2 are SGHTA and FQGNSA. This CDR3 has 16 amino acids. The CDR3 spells CASSLVSGGDADTQYF. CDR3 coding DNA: TGTGCCAGCAGCTTAGTGAGCGGGGGGGATGCAGATACGCAGTATTTT.

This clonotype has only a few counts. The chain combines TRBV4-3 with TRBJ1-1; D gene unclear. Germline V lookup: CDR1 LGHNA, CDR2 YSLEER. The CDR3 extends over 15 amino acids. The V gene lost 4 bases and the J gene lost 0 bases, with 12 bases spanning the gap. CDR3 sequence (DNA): TGCGCCAGCAGCCCCCTACCGACCGTGAACACTGAAGCTTTCTTT. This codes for CASSPLPTVNTEAFF.

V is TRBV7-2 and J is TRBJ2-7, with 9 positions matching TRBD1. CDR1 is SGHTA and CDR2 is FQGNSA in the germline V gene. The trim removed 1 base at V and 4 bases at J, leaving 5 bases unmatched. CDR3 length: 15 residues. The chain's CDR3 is CASSLVTGGRYEQYF. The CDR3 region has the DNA TGTGCCAGCAGCTTAGTGACAGGGGGAAGGTACGAGCAGTACTTC. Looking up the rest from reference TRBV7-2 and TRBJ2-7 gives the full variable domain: GAGVSQSPSNKVTEKGKDVELRCDPISGHTALYWYRQSLGQGLEFLIYFQGNSAPDKSGLPSDRFSAERTGGSVSTLTIQRTQQEDSAVYLCASSLVTGGRYEQYFGPGTRLTVT.

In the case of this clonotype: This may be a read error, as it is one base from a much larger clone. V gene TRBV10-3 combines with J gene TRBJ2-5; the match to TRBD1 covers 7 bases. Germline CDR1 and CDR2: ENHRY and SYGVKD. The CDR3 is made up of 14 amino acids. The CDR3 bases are TGTGCCACTGGACCACAGGGGAGCCAAGAGGCCCAGTACTTC. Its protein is CATGPQGSQEAQYF.

DNA of the CDR3: TGCAGTGCTAGTGTCCCGGGCTATGGCTACACCTTC. Its protein product is CSASVPGYGYTF. This chain uses TRBV20-1 with TRBJ1-2; no clear D. V gave up 3 bases and J gave up 4 bases, with 9 bases separating them. This CDR3 comprises 12 residues. From germline, CDR1 is DFQATT and CDR2 SNEGSKA (reference sequence).

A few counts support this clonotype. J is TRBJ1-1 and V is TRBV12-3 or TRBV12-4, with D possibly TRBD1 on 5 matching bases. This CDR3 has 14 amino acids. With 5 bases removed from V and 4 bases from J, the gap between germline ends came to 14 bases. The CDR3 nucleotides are TGTGCCAGCAGTCCCTGGGGGATAGGCACTGAAGCTTTCTTT. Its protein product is CASSPWGIGTEAFF.

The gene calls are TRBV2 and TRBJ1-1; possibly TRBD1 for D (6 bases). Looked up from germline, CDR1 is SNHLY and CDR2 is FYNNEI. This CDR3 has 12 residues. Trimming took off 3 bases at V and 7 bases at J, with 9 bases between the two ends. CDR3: CASSDRGYEAFF. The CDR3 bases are TGTGCCAGCAGTGATAGGGGGTATGAAGCTTTCTTT.

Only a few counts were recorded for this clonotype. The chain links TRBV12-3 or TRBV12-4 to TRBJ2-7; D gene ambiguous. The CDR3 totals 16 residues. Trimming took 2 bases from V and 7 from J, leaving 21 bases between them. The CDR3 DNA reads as TGTGCCAGCAGTTTAAGTTCGGCAGAGTACTTCAATGAGCAGTACTTC. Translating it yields CASSLSSAEYFNEQYF.

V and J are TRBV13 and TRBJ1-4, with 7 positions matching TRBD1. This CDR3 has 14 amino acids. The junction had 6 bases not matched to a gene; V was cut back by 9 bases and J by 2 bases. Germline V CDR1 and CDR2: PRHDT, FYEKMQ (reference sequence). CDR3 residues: CARTSQGTNEKLFF. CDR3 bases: TGTGCCAGGACGTCACAGGGGACTAATGAAAAACTGTTTTTT. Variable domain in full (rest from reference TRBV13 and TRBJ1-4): AAGVIQSPRHLIKEKRETATLKCYPIPRHDTVYWYQQGPGQDPQFLISFYEKMQSDKGSIPDRFSAQQFSDYHSELNMSSLELGDSALYFCARTSQGTNEKLFFGSGTQLSVL.

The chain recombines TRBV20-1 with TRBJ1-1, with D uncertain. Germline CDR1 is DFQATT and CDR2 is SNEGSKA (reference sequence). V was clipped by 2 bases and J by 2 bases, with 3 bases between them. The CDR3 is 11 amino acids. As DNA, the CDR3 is TGCAGTGCTAGACATAACACTGAAGCTTTCTTT. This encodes CSARHNTEAFF.

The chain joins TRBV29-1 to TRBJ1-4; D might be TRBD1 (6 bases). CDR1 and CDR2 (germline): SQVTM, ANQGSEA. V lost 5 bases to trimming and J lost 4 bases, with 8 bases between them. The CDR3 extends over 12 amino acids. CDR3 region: CSVLDSNEKLFF. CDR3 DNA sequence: TGCAGCGTTCTGGACAGTAATGAAAAACTGTTTTTT.

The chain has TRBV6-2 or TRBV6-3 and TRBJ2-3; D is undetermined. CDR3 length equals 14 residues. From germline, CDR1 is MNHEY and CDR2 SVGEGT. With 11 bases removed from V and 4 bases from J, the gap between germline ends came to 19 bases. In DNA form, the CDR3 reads TGTGCCTTCGAGTGGGCCCTCGGTGCAGATACGCAGTATTTT. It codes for CAFEWALGADTQYF.

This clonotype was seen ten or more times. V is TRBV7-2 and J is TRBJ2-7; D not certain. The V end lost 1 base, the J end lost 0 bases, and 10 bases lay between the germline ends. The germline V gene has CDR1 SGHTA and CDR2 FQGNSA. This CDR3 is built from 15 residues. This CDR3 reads CASSLGAAFSYEQYF. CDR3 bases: TGTGCCAGCAGCTTAGGGGCGGCTTTCTCCTACGAGCAGTACTTC.

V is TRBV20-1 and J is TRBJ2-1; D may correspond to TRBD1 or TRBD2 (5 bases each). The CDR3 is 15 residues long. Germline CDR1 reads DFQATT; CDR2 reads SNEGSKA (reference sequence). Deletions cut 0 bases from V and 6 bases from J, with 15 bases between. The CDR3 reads CSARDRARGGNEQFF. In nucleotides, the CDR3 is TGCAGTGCTAGAGATCGGGCCCGTGGGGGCAATGAGCAGTTCTTC.

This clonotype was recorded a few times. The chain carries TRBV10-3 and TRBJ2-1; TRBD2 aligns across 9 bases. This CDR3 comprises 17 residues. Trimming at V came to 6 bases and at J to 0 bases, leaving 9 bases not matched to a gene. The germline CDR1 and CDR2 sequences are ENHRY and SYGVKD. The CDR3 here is CAIRSPASGDSYNEQFF. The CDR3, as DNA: TGTGCCATCAGGTCTCCGGCTAGCGGGGACTCCTACAATGAGCAGTTCTTC.

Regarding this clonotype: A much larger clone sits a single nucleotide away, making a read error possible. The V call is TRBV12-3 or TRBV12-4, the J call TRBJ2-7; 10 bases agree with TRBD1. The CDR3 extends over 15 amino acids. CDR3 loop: CAGSPGGGQGTTQYF. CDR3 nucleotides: TGTGCCGGCAGTCCCGGGGGGGGACAGGGGACAACTCAGTACTTC.